This T cell receptor beta chain was identified during a study of cytomegalovirus exposure and HLA in healthy donors. Study summary: From 190 million or so T cells, an earlier analysis saw around 120 million unique TCR beta sequences.

With 60 Vbeta and 13 Jbeta primers, the PCR was carried out. Here immunoSEQ multiplex PCR was the method, and the copy in TCRdb shows in-frame clones only, minus some. This sample's table has 220,000 or so clones. Germline lookup yields CDR1 SNHLY and CDR2 FYNNEI. The CDR3 totals 13 residues. V gave up 11 bases and J gave up 6 bases, with 17 bases separating them. Whole-study findings and limits: In a later analysis, parvovirus B19, influenza, CMV and Epstein-Barr virus appeared linked to several top co-occurrence clusters.

Worth noting for this clone: No antigen is known for it.

This sequence joins TRBV2 and TRBJ1-5, with D tentatively TRBD1 (5 bases). Sequences were obtained from PBMCs. The receptor's source is a girl aged 2-10 years in good health and CMV-seropositive. In DNA form, the CDR3 reads TGTGCCTCGAGGCTGGGGGGTCTTCAGCCCCAGCATTTT. This codes for CASRLGGLQPQHF.